A selection of T cell receptor beta chains follows, all from one sample in a study of Ad26.COV2.S vaccination and SARS-CoV-2 variants. Sequencing used immunoSEQ multiplex PCR; TCRdb keeps in-frame clones, though not all of them. The data contain about 400,000 clones, 83% of them singletons. Sequenced material: peripheral blood, taken in a trial of Ad26.COV2.S vaccine versus placebo. These receptors all stem from a person aged 18 to 59 who received the Ad26.COV2.S COVID-19 vaccine or a placebo. Both conserved end residues are part of each CDR3.

v_gene,j_gene,CDR3aa
TRBV4-3,TRBJ2-6,CASSQGTGPLSGANVLTF
TRBV5-1,TRBJ1-4,CASSLRAPDEKLFF
TRBV15,TRBJ1-4,CATSRDRGGTNEKLFF
TRBV19,TRBJ1-2,CATTDRTKGYTF
TRBV5-1,TRBJ2-3,CASSLLVASGVQSSTDTQYF
TRBV6-6,TRBJ1-2,CASSSPDRADYGYTF
TRBV9,TRBJ2-1,CASSVGVGGPWDNEQFF
TRBV5-1,TRBJ1-4,CASSSGGGTAIKLFF
TRBV3-1/TRBV3-2,TRBJ2-7,CASSHRTGEQYF
TRBV6-5,TRBJ1-2,CASRFDRAEGYTF
TRBV14,TRBJ2-7,CASSQGTSGGTYEQYF
TRBV7-2,TRBJ1-2,CASSLAGNYGYTF
TRBV29-1,TRBJ2-3,CSVRGTSGRTTTDTQYF
TRBV7-3,TRBJ2-1,CASSQTSGRAGEQFF
TRBV7-9,TRBJ1-2,CASSLGTGSGYTF
TRBV6-2/TRBV6-3,TRBJ2-3,CASGRGALADTQYF
TRBV30,TRBJ2-5,CAWNPGPGTQYF
TRBV5-1,TRBJ1-3,CASSLGGSGNTIYF
TRBV5-5,TRBJ1-3,CASSLYGDSGNTIYF
TRBV11-2,TRBJ2-3,CASSPKSGSRTDTQYF
TRBV11-2,TRBJ1-1,CASRSESEAFF
TRBV4-1,TRBJ2-1,CASSPVGLARYNEQFF
TRBV5-1,TRBJ2-1,CASTISLAGASEQFF